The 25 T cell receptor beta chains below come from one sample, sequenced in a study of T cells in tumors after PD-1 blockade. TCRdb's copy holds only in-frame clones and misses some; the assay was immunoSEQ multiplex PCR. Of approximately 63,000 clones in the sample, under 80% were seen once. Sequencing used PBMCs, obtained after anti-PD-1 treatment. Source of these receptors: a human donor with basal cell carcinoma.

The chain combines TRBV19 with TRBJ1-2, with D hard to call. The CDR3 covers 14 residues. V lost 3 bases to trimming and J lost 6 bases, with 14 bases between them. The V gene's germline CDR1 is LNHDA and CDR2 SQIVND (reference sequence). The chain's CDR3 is CASSMNMRSDGYTF. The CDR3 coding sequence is TGTGCCAGTAGTATGAATATGAGGTCGGATGGCTACACCTTC.

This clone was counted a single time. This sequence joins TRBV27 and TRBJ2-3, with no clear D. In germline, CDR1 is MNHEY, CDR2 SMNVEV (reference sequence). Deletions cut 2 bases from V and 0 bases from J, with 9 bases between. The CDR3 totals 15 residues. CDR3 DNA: TGTGCCAGCAGTTTAGTAGCCAGAAGCACAGATACGCAGTATTTT. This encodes CASSLVARSTDTQYF.

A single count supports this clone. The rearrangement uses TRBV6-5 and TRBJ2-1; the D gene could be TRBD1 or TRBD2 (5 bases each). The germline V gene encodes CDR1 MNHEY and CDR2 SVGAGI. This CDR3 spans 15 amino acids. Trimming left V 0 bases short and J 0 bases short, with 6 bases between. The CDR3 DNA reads TGTGCCAGCAGTTACTCGGGGGTCTCCTACAATGAGCAGTTCTTC. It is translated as CASSYSGVSYNEQFF.

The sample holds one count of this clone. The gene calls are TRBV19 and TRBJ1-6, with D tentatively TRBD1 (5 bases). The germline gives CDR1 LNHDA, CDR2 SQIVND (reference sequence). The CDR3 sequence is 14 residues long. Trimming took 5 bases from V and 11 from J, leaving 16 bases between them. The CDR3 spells CASSVQGGRTPLHF. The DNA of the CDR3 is TGTGCCAGTAGTGTCCAGGGTGGGAGGACACCCCTCCACTTT.

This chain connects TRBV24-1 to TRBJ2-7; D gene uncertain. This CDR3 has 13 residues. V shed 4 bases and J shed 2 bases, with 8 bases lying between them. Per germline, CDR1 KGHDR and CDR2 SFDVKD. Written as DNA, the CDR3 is TGTGCCACCAGTGACCTAAACACCTACGAGCAGTACTTC. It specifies CATSDLNTYEQYF.

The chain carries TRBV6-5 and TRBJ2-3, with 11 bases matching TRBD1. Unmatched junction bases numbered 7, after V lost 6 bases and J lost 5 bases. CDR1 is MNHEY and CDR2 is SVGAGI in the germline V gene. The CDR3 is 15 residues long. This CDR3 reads CASRDRGRSLDTQYF. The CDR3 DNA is TGTGCCAGCAGGGACAGGGGGCGCAGCTTAGATACGCAGTATTTT.

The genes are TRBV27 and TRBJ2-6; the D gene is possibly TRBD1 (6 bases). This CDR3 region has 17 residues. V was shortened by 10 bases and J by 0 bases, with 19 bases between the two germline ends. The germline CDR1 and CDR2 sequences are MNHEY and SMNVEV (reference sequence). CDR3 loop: CATSGTPFLSGANVLTF. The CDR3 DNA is TGTGCCACGTCGGGGACACCGTTTCTCTCTGGGGCCAACGTCCTGACTTTC.

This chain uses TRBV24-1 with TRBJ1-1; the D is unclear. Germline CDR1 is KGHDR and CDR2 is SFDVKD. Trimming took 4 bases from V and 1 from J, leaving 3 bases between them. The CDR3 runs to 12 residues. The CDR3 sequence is CATSEGNTEAFF. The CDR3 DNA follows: TGTGCCACCAGTGAGGGGAACACTGAAGCTTTCTTT.

The CDR3 sequence: CASSLAVAGPSTDTQYF. The CDR3 DNA sequence: TGTGCCAGCAGCTTGGCCGTAGCGGGGCCTAGCACAGATACGCAGTATTTT. This chain links TRBV5-6 with TRBJ2-3, with 8 bases that match TRBD2. Germline loops: CDR1 SGHDT, CDR2 YYEEEE. Trimming at V came to 0 bases and at J to 0 bases, leaving 6 bases not matched to a gene. The CDR3 contains 17 residues.

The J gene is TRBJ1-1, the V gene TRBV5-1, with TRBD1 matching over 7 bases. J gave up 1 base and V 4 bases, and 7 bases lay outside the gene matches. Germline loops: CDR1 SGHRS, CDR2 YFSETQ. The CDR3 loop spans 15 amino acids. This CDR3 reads CASSSNRGQNTEAFF. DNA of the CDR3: TGCGCCAGCAGCAGTAATAGGGGGCAGAACACTGAAGCTTTCTTT.

Here the CDR3 reads CASTLLGGYTEAFF. CDR3 bases: TGTGCCAGCACCCTTCTCGGAGGGTACACTGAAGCTTTCTTT. This chain uses TRBV6-1 with TRBJ1-1; D is unresolved. This CDR3 has 14 amino acids. V was cut by 7 bases and J by 3 bases, with 15 bases left in between. CDR1 and CDR2 from the germline V gene are MNHNS and SASEGT.

CDR3 residues: CATRGSSGANVLTF. The CDR3 DNA reads TGTGCCACCCGGGGGAGCTCTGGGGCCAACGTCCTGACTTTC. The chain employs TRBV6-5 and TRBJ2-6; maybe TRBD2 (6 bases). V lost 10 bases and J 0 bases, leaving 10 bases between the germline ends. Germline V gene sequence: CDR1 MNHEY, CDR2 SVGAGI. This CDR3 has 14 amino acids.

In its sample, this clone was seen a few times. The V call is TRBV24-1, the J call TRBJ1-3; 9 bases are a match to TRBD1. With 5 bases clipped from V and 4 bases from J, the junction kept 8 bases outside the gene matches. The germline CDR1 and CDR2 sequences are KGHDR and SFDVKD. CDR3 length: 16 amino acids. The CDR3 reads CATSGGGQGRGNTIYF. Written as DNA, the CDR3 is TGTGCCACCAGTGGGGGTGGACAGGGGAGAGGAAACACCATATATTTT.

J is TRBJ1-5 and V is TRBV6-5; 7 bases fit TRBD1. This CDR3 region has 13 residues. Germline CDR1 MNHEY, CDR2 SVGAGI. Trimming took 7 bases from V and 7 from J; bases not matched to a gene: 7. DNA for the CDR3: TGTGCCAGCATCGAGACAGGGTCCCAGCCCCAGCATTTT. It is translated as CASIETGSQPQHF.

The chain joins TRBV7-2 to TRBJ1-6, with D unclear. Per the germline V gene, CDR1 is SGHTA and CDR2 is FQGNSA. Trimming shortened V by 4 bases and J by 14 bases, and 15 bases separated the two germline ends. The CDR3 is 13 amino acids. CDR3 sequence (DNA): TGTGCCAGCAGCTCGGCAGTTTATAGGGCCCTCCACTTT. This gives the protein CASSSAVYRALHF.

CDR3 sequence (DNA): TGTGCCAGCAGCGTAGCTAGCGGGGGGGCCTACGAGCAGTACTTC. Its protein product is CASSVASGGAYEQYF. The chain recombines TRBV9 with TRBJ2-7; TRBD2 agrees at 12 bases. J lost 2 bases, V lost 0 bases, and 0 bases had no gene match. Germline CDR1 SGDLS, CDR2 YYNGEE. CDR3 size: 15 residues.

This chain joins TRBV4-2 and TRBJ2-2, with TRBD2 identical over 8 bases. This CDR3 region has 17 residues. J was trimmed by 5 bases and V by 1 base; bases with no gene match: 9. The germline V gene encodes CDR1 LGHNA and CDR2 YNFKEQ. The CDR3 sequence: CASSQALPGGKTGELFF. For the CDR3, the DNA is TGTGCCAGCAGCCAAGCCCTGCCGGGGGGGAAGACCGGGGAGCTGTTTTTT.

This CDR3 is CASSQEEGQGFRFF. The CDR3 DNA is TGTGCCAGCAGCCAAGAAGAGGGACAGGGGTTTAGGTTCTTC. This chain connects TRBV4-2 to TRBJ2-1; 10 nucleotides line up with TRBD1. This CDR3 contains 14 residues. In germline, CDR1 is LGHNA, CDR2 YNFKEQ. With 0 bases clipped from V and 15 bases from J, the junction kept 8 bases outside the gene matches.

CDR3 DNA sequence: TGCGCCAGCAGTGAGGAGAGGAATTCACCCCTCCACTTT. It codes for CASSEERNSPLHF. The chain uses TRBV10-2 and TRBJ1-6, with D unclear. The V gene's germline CDR1 is WSHSY and CDR2 SAAADI. The V end lost 2 bases, the J end lost 7 bases, and 6 bases lay between the germline ends. This CDR3 has 13 amino acids.

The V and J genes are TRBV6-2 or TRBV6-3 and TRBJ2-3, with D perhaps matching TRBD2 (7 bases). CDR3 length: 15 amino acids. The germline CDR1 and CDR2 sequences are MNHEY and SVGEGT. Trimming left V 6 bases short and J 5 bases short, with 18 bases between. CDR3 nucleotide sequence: TGTGCCAGCAGCTCCCTGGGGGGGCCGAGAGATACGCAGTATTTT. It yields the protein CASSSLGGPRDTQYF.

The CDR3 bases are TGCAGCGTTGAATCCCACAGCATGAACACTGAAGCTTTCTTT. Residues: CSVESHSMNTEAFF. This chain links TRBV29-1 with TRBJ1-1; D remains unclear. The CDR3 length is 14 residues. The ends were cut back, 2 bases at V and 0 bases at J, with 10 bases in the middle. Germline CDR1 SQVTM, CDR2 ANQGSEA.

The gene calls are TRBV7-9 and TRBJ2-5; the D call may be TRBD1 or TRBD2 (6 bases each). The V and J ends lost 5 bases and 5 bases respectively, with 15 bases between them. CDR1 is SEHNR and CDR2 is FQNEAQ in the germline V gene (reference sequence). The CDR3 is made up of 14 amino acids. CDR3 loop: CASSPSGGGETQYF. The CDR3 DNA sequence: TGTGCCAGCAGCCCAAGTGGAGGGGGGGAGACCCAGTACTTC.

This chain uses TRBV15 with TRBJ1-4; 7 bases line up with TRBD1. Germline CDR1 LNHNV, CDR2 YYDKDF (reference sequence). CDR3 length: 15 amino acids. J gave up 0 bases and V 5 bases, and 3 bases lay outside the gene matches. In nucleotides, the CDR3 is TGTGCCACCAGCTGGACAGGTGCAACTAATGAAAAACTGTTTTTT. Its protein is CATSWTGATNEKLFF.

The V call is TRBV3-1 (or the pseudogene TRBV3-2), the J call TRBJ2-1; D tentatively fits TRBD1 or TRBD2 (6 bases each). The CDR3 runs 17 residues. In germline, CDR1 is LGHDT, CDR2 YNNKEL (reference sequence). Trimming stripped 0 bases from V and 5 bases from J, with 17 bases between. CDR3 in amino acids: CASSQDVQGGRDNEQFF. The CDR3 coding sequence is TGTGCCAGCAGCCAAGATGTACAGGGAGGCCGGGACAATGAGCAGTTCTTC.

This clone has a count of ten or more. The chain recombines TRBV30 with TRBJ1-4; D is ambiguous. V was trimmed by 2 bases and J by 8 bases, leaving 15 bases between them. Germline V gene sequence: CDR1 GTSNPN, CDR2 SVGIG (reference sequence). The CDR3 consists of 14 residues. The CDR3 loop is CAWSRLGQREKLFF. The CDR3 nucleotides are TGTGCCTGGAGTCGCCTAGGTCAAAGGGAAAAACTGTTTTTT.